The T cell receptor (beta chain) under discussion was sequenced for a study of T cells in tuberculosis. Germline V gene data show CDR1 as SGHRS and CDR2 as YFSETQ. V gave up 4 bases and J gave up 9 bases; unmatched junction bases: 10. The CDR3 covers 15 residues. The protocol was immunoSEQ multiplex PCR, while the TCRdb copy is restricted to in-frame clones and leaves out a portion. Of 61,000 or so clones detected, approximately 81% appear once; the ten largest clones hold over 10%. Sorting used thawed, overnight-rested PBMC stained with anti-CD3, a viability dye and GMM-loaded CD1B tetramer. C32 glucose monomycolate from Rhodococcus equi was loaded onto the CD1B tetramers. This clone occurred a few times.

The sequenced material came from CD1b-GMM tetramer-negative cells sorted from PBMCs. V is TRBV5-1 and J is TRBJ1-4, with 9 bases that match TRBD1. The clonotype originates from an adult woman with latent tuberculosis. Here the CDR3 reads CASSLRQGDGQKLFF. The CDR3 nucleotides are TGCGCCAGCAGCCTGCGACAGGGGGACGGTCAAAAACTGTTTTTT.